These 20 T cell receptor beta chains originate from one sample sequenced in a study of CD8 T cells in Susac syndrome. It was with random hexamers that about 0.45 to 1 ug RNA was reverse transcribed. MiXCR, run by TCRdb on the immunoSEQ multiplex PCR reads, gives a single entry per CDR3 protein. The table has 150,000 to 200,000 distinct CDR3 sequences, around 90% seen once. The sample was CD4+ T cells from PBMCs. These receptors were taken from a human donor with Susac syndrome.

V is TRBV6-5 and J is TRBJ1-2; 9 nucleotides match TRBD1. The germline V gene has CDR1 MNHEY and CDR2 SVGAGI. CDR3 size: 15 residues. J was trimmed by 0 bases and V by 6 bases; bases with no gene match: 5. DNA for the CDR3: TGTGCCAGCAGACCCGGGACAGGGACTAACTATGGCTACACCTTC. This encodes CASRPGTGTNYGYTF.

In its sample, this clonotype was seen once. The germline gene is not matched at one end of the junction; a read error may be the cause. The V call is TRBV6-2 or TRBV6-3, the J call TRBJ2-1; 7 nucleotides align to TRBD1. In germline, CDR1 is MNHEY, CDR2 SVGEGT. The CDR3 has 13 residues. CDR3: CASSQTGRGEQLF. CDR3 coding DNA: TGTGCCAGCAGTCAGACAGGGCGTGGTGAGCAGCTCTTC.

The chain has TRBV6-5 and TRBJ2-1; TRBD1 matches 10 bases. The CDR3 length is 15 residues. The J segment lost 9 bases and the V segment lost 1 base, leaving 6 bases of the junction unmatched. Germline V gene sequence: CDR1 MNHEY, CDR2 SVGAGI. For the CDR3, the DNA is TGTGCCAGCAGTTACTGGGGGACAGGGGACTCTGAGCAGTTCTTC. As protein: CASSYWGTGDSEQFF.

The V and J genes are TRBV19 and TRBJ1-5; the D gene is possibly TRBD1 (5 bases). V was shortened by 0 bases and J by 3 bases, with 9 bases between the two germline ends. The germline V gene encodes CDR1 LNHDA and CDR2 SQIVND (reference sequence). The CDR3 is 15 amino acids. The DNA for the CDR3 is TGTGCCAGTAGTATAGACGAGGGGTACAATCAGCCCCAGCATTTT. Translated, it gives CASSIDEGYNQPQHF.

This clonotype was counted once. J is TRBJ1-4 and V is TRBV2; possible D gene TRBD1, 5 bases. The germline gives CDR1 SNHLY, CDR2 FYNNEI. This CDR3 is built from 14 residues. Trimming took 4 bases from V and 1 from J, leaving 7 bases between them. The CDR3 DNA sequence: TGTGCCAGCAGTGGACAGTTAACTAATGAAAAACTGTTTTTT. This codes for CASSGQLTNEKLFF.

J is TRBJ1-4 and V is TRBV15; the D is unclear. In germline, CDR1 is LNHNV, CDR2 YYDKDF (reference sequence). The V end lost 5 bases, the J end lost 7 bases, and 14 bases lay between the germline ends. The CDR3 totals 14 residues. The CDR3: CATSPRASGEKLFF. The DNA for the CDR3 is TGTGCCACCAGCCCGCGGGCCTCGGGTGAAAAACTGTTTTTT.

The rearrangement uses TRBV7-9 and TRBJ2-7, with a tentative D call TRBD1 (5 bases). Germline-derived CDR1 and CDR2 are SEHNR and FQNEAQ (reference sequence). V gave up 5 bases and J gave up 2 bases, with 7 bases separating them. The CDR3 is 12 residues long. The CDR3 nucleotides are TGTGCCAGCAGCAAGACAGCCTACGAGCAGTACTTC. It encodes CASSKTAYEQYF.

This clonotype was picked up a small number of times. V gene TRBV28 combines with J gene TRBJ1-1; the D is unclear. CDR1 is MDHEN, CDR2 SYDVKM, per germline. Trimming took off 1 base at V and 8 bases at J, with 8 bases between the two ends. This CDR3 is built from 12 residues. CDR3 sequence: CASSLSGGEAFF. DNA for the CDR3: TGTGCCAGCAGTTTATCCGGCGGGGAAGCTTTCTTT. Based on the CDR3 plus reference TRBV28 and TRBJ1-1, the full variable domain is DVKVTQSSRYLVKRTGEKVFLECVQDMDHENMFWYRQDPGLGLRLIYFSYDVKMKEKGDIPEGYSVSREKKERFSLILESASTNQTSMYLCASSLSGGEAFFGQGTRLTVV.

The V and J genes are TRBV20-1 and TRBJ1-2, with 7 positions matching TRBD1. V was pared by 5 bases and J by 2 bases, with 14 bases of the junction left unmatched. The CDR3 extends over 16 amino acids. Germline V CDR1 and CDR2: DFQATT, SNEGSKA (reference sequence). CDR3 sequence (DNA): TGCAGTGCTCGGAAGCCGGGGACAGCCAGAAACTATGGCTACACCTTC. It translates to CSARKPGTARNYGYTF.

The chain has TRBV5-1 and TRBJ1-1; D unresolved. CDR1 and CDR2 (germline): SGHRS, YFSETQ. V lost 7 bases, J lost 5 bases, and 18 bases lay in between. The CDR3 is made up of 14 amino acids. CDR3 DNA: TGCGCCAGCTACATGCCCGAGGGAGGTACTGAAGCTTTCTTT. It yields the protein CASYMPEGGTEAFF.

The chain combines TRBV5-1 with TRBJ2-7; D not resolved. The V end was cut by 7 bases, the J end by 5 bases, with 10 bases between. The CDR3 is made up of 11 amino acids. The germline V gene encodes CDR1 SGHRS and CDR2 YFSETQ. The CDR3 here is CASSRGNEQYV. CDR3 sequence (DNA): TGCGCCAGCTCCCGAGGCAACGAGCAGTACGTC.

The chain employs TRBV12-3 or TRBV12-4 and TRBJ2-1; TRBD2 is a possible D gene (8 bases). V was pared by 5 bases and J by 4 bases, with 21 bases between. This CDR3 spans 17 amino acids. Written as DNA, the CDR3 is TGTGCCAGCAGTGACCAGGGGGGAGCGGGGGCGTACAATGAGCAGTTCTTC. Its translation is CASSDQGGAGAYNEQFF.

The chain links TRBV7-2 to TRBJ2-1; possibly TRBD1 for D (7 bases). The ends were cut back, 1 base at V and 4 bases at J, with 11 bases in the middle. Germline V gene lookup returns CDR1 SGHTA and CDR2 FQGNSA. This CDR3 has 15 amino acids. CDR3 protein: CASSLGAGGYNEQFF. The CDR3 nucleotides read TGTGCCAGCAGCTTAGGGGCAGGGGGGTACAATGAGCAGTTCTTC. The full variable domain, rest sourced from reference TRBV7-2 and TRBJ2-1, is GAGVSQSPSNKVTEKGKDVELRCDPISGHTALYWYRQSLGQGLEFLIYFQGNSAPDKSGLPSDRFSAERTGGSVSTLTIQRTQQEDSAVYLCASSLGAGGYNEQFFGPGTRLTVL.

This chain links TRBV16 with TRBJ1-3, with unresolved D. Per germline, CDR1 KGHSY and CDR2 FQNENV. CDR3 size: 14 residues. V was trimmed by 4 bases and J by 3 bases, leaving 10 bases between them. CDR3 DNA sequence: TGTGCCAGCAGCCCAGACGGGGTTGGAAACACCATATATTTT. Amino acids: CASSPDGVGNTIYF. Combining the CDR3 with reference TRBV16 and TRBJ1-3 gives the whole variable domain GEEVAQTPKHLVRGEGQKAKLYCAPIKGHSYVFWYQQVLKNEFKFLISFQNENVFDETGMPKERFSAKCLPNSPCSLEIQATKLEDSAVYFCASSPDGVGNTIYFGEGSWLTVV.

This chain links TRBV2 with TRBJ1-4; D gene unclear. CDR1 is SNHLY, CDR2 FYNNEI, per germline. V was pared by 4 bases and J by 12 bases, with 12 bases between. The CDR3 is 12 amino acids. The CDR3 region has the DNA TGTGCCAGCAGTGGAACGACCTATGAACTGTTTTTT. Amino acid sequence: CASSGTTYELFF.

This rearrangement joins TRBV5-1 to TRBJ2-5, with TRBD1 as a possible D gene (5 bases). Germline assignment: CDR1 SGHRS and CDR2 YFSETQ. This CDR3 contains 15 residues. V lost 0 bases, J lost 2 bases, and 11 bases lay in between. The CDR3 sequence is CASSLGTLSQETQYF. CDR3 DNA sequence: TGCGCCAGCAGCTTGGGGACACTTTCTCAAGAGACCCAGTACTTC.

This chain links TRBV6-5 with TRBJ2-1; D remains unclear. Germline V gene data show CDR1 as MNHEY and CDR2 as SVGAGI. The CDR3 is made up of 15 amino acids. The ends were cut back, 6 bases at V and 0 bases at J, with 12 bases in the middle. The DNA for the CDR3 is TGTGCCAGCAGCCGAAGCACGAGCTCCTACAATGAGCAGTTCTTC. Encoded protein: CASSRSTSSYNEQFF.

The chain is built from TRBV14 and TRBJ1-1; no clear D. V gave up 1 base and J gave up 4 bases, with 7 bases separating them. This CDR3 contains 13 residues. Germline loops: CDR1 SGHDN, CDR2 FVKESK. The CDR3 protein is CASSQAGPTEAFF. The CDR3 DNA sequence: TGTGCCAGCAGCCAAGCCGGGCCCACTGAAGCTTTCTTT. The full variable domain, with the rest looked up from reference TRBV14 and TRBJ1-1, is EAGVTQFPSHSVIEKGQTVTLRCDPISGHDNLYWYRRVMGKEIKFLLHFVKESKQDESGMPNNRFLAERTGGTYSTLKVQPAELEDSGVYFCASSQAGPTEAFFGQGTRLTVV.

The rearrangement uses TRBV6-5 and TRBJ2-1; the match to TRBD2 covers 7 bases. In germline, CDR1 is MNHEY, CDR2 SVGAGI. V was clipped by 4 bases and J by 2 bases; unmatched bases: 14. The CDR3 loop spans 18 amino acids. This CDR3 reads CASSLGGGRGGPYNEQFF. CDR3 DNA sequence: TGTGCCAGCAGTTTAGGTGGGGGGAGGGGAGGTCCCTACAATGAGCAGTTCTTC.

This clonotype has only one observation. The V gene is TRBV4-1, the J gene TRBJ2-1; TRBD1 or TRBD2 may be the D gene (5 bases each). With 0 bases removed from V and 7 bases from J, the gap between germline ends came to 10 bases. The CDR3 runs 14 residues. Germline CDR1 and CDR2: MGHRA and YSYEKL. The CDR3 loop reads CASSQDLRGNEQFF. Here the CDR3 DNA reads TGCGCCAGCAGCCAAGATCTGAGGGGAAATGAGCAGTTCTTC.